This T cell receptor (beta chain) was identified in a study of CD8 T cells in Susac syndrome. CDR1 is MNHEY and CDR2 is SVGEGT in the germline V gene. The CDR3 has 22 amino acids. V lost 2 bases, J lost 0 bases, and 14 bases stayed unmatched. Treatment-naive patients with stable or active relapsing-remitting disease served as multiple sclerosis controls. With random hexamers, 0.5 to 1 ug RNA was reverse transcribed. TCRdb reprocessed the immunoSEQ multiplex PCR reads via MiXCR and lists one record per CDR3 protein. Here the sample spans some 450,000 distinct CDR3 sequences, approximately 85% being singletons.

The clonotype originates from a human donor with multiple sclerosis. V gene TRBV6-2 or TRBV6-3 combines with J gene TRBJ2-6; 12 positions match TRBD2. Source material: CD8+ T cells from PBMCs. The CDR3 reads CASSYRRLAGDLIPSGANVLTF. The CDR3 DNA reads as TGTGCCAGCAGTTACCGGAGACTAGCGGGGGACCTCATACCCTCTGGGGCCAACGTCCTGACTTTC.